The source of this T cell receptor beta chain is a study of PD-1 blockade in classical Hodgkin lymphoma. Study summary: Patients got intravenous nivolumab 3 mg/kg every 2 weeks. Study-level findings and limits: Baseline diversity was lower in partial responders and progressors than complete responders.

Sequencing was performed with immunoSEQ multiplex PCR; in TCRdb, only in-frame clones are kept and a portion is missing. The top ten hold around 6.5% of the sample, which has 23,000 or so clones, 70% to 80% seen once. This clone has just one count. Its cognate antigen is unknown. CDR1 is LGHNA, CDR2 YNFKEQ, per germline. The CDR3 runs to 12 residues. V was pared by 4 bases and J by 1 base, with 4 bases between. Every patient was affected by relapse after autologous stem cell transplantation, while exposure to brentuximab vedotin was not uniform. The sample in question was peripheral blood mononuclear cells (PBMCs), obtained at baseline. The genes are TRBV4-2 and TRBJ1-1; D gene ambiguous. The source of this sequence is a human donor with classical Hodgkin lymphoma. CDR3 bases: TGTGCCAGCAGCCGACAGAACACTGAAGCTTTCTTT. Its protein product is CASSRQNTEAFF.